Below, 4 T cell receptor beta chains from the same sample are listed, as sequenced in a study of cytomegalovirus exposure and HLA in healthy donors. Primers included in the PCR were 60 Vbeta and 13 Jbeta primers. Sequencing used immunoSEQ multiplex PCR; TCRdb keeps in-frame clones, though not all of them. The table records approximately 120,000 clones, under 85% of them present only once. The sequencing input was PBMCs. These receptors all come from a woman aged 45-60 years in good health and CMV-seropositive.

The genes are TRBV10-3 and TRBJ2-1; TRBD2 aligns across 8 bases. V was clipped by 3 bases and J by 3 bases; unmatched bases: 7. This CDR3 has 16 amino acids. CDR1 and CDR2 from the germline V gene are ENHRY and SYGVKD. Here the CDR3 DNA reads TGTGCCATCAGTGACCCCTGGGCGGGGGGCTACAATGAGCAGTTCTTC. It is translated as CAISDPWAGGYNEQFF.

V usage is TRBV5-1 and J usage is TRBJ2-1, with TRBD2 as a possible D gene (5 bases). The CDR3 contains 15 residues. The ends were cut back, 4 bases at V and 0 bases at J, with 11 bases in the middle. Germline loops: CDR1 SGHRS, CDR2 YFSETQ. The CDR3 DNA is TGCGCCAGCAGCCACACTAGTGTCTCCTACAATGAGCAGTTCTTC. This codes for CASSHTSVSYNEQFF.

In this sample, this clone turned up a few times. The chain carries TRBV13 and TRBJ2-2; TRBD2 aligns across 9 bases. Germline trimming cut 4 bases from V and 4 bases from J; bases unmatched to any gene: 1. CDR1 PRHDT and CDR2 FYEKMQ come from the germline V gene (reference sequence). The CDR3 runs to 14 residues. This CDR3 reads CASSSTSGTGELFF. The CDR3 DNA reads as TGTGCCAGCAGCTCGACTAGCGGCACCGGGGAGCTGTTTTTT.

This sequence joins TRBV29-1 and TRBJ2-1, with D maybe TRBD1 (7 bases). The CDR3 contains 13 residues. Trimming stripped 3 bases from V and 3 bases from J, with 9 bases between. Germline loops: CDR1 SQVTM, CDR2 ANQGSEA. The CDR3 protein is CSVDRGDYNEQFF. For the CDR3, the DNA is TGCAGCGTTGACAGGGGGGACTACAATGAGCAGTTCTTC.